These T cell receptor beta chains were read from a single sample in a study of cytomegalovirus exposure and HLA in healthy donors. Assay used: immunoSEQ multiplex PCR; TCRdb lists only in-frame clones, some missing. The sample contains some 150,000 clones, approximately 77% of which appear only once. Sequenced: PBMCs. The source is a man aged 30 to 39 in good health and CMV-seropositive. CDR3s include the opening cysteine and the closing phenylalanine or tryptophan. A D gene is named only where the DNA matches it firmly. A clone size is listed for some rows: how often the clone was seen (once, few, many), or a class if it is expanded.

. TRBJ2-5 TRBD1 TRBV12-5 TGTGCTAGTGGTTTGGGGACAGGGGTCCGAGGGACCCAGTACTTC CASGLGTGVRGTQYF
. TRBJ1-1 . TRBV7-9 TGTGCCAGCAGCTTAGGGGCGCCTATGAACACTGAAGCTTTCTTT CASSLGAPMNTEAFF
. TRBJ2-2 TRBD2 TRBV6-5 TGTGCCAGCAGTTCGCCCCTAGCGGGGAACACCGGGGAGCTGTTTTTT CASSSPLAGNTGELFF
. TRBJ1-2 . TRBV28 TGTGCCAGCAGCCTAACAGAAGCCGGCTATGGCTACACCTTC CASSLTEAGYGYTF
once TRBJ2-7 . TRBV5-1 TGCGCCAGCAGAGAGACAAGGGGCTACGAGCAGTACTTC CASRETRGYEQYF
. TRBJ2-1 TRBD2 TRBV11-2 TGTGCCAGCAGCCCCGGGAGCGGGGGGGCGGAGGAGCAGTTCTTC CASSPGSGGAEEQFF
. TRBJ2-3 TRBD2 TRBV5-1 TGCGTCAGCAGCTTGGATAGCGGGGTATACACAGATACGCAGTATTTT CVSSLDSGVYTDTQYF
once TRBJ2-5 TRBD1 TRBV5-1 TGCGCCAGCAGCTCCGGGACAGGGGGCAGACAAGAGACCCAGTACTTC CASSSGTGGRQETQYF
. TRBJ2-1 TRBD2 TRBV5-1 TGCGCCAGCAGTTCCACTAGCGGGGGAACTCCCAATGAGCAGTTCTTC CASSSTSGGTPNEQFF
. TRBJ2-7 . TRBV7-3 TGTGCCAGCAGCTTAAAGGGGCTGGACGAGCAGTACTTC CASSLKGLDEQYF
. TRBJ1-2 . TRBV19 TGTGCCAGTGGAATGATCGGGTACTATGGCTACACCTTC CASGMIGYYGYTF
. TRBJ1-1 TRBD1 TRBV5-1 TGCGCCAGCCAAAGGGACAGAGAGAACACTGAAGCTTTCTTT CASQRDRENTEAFF
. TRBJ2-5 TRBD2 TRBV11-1 TGTGCCAGCAGCCGAAGGACTAGCGGGGGGGAGACCCAGTACTTC CASSRRTSGGETQYF
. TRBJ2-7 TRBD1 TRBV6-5 TGTGCCAGCAGTTACGGGGACAGACCATACGAGCAGTACTTC CASSYGDRPYEQYF
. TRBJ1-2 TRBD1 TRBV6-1 TGTGCCAGCGCCGAGACAGGGAGCGGGTATGGCTACACCTTC CASAETGSGYGYTF
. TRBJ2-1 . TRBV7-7 TGTGCCAGCAGCTTAGGGTTGCGGGATCGGCAGTTCTTC CASSLGLRDRQFF
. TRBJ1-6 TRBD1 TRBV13 TGTGCCAGCCGACAGGGGGCTGGGGCCCTCCACTTT CASRQGAGALHF
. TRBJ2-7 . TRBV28 TGTGCCAGCAAGATCCCAGGCTACGAGCAGTACTTC CASKIPGYEQYF
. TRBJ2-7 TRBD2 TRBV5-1 TGCGCCAGCAGCGAAGGGACTAGCGGACCCTCCTACGAGCAGTACTTC CASSEGTSGPSYEQYF
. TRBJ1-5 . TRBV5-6 TGTGCCAGCAGCTTGCGGGTGGGCAATCAGCCCCAGCATTTT CASSLRVGNQPQHF
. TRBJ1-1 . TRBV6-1 TGTGCCAGCAAACCAGGGGCCGATGGTAGACGGGCTTTCTTT CASKPGADGRRAFF
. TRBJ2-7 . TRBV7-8 TGTGCCAGCAGCTTTTGGACACAAGCCTACGAGCAGTACTTC CASSFWTQAYEQYF
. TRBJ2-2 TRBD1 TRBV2 TGTGCCAGCAGACAGGAGGGGACAGGGAACGGGGAGCTGTTTTTT CASRQEGTGNGELFF
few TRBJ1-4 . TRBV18 TGTGCCAGCTCACGCGGGTTAACTAATGAAAAACTGTTTTTT CASSRGLTNEKLFF
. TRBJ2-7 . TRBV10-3 TGTGCCATCAGAGGAAACCAGGACGAGCAGTACTTC CAIRGNQDEQYF
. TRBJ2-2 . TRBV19 TGTGCCAGTAGTAACTCACTAGCCGGGGAGCTGTTTTTT CASSNSLAGELFF
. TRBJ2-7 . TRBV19 TGTGCCAGTAGTATAGATGGACAGACCTACGAGCAGTACTTC CASSIDGQTYEQYF
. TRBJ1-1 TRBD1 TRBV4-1 TGCGCCAGCACCTCACGGGACAGGGACCCGGGAGCTTTCTTT CASTSRDRDPGAFF
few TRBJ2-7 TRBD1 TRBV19 TGTGCCAGTAGTTGGTCGGGACAGGACTACGAGCAGTACTTC CASSWSGQDYEQYF
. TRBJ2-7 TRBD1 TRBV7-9 TGTGCCAGCAGCCCGCAACCCGGGACAGGAGGCAGGGGCTACGAGCAGTACTTC CASSPQPGTGGRGYEQYF
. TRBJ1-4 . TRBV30 TGTGCCTGGAGTGTTGGCGGAAAACTGTTTTTT CAWSVGGKLFF
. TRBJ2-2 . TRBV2 TGTGCCAGCAGCGCCCCAGGGAACACCGGGGAGCTGTTTTTT CASSAPGNTGELFF